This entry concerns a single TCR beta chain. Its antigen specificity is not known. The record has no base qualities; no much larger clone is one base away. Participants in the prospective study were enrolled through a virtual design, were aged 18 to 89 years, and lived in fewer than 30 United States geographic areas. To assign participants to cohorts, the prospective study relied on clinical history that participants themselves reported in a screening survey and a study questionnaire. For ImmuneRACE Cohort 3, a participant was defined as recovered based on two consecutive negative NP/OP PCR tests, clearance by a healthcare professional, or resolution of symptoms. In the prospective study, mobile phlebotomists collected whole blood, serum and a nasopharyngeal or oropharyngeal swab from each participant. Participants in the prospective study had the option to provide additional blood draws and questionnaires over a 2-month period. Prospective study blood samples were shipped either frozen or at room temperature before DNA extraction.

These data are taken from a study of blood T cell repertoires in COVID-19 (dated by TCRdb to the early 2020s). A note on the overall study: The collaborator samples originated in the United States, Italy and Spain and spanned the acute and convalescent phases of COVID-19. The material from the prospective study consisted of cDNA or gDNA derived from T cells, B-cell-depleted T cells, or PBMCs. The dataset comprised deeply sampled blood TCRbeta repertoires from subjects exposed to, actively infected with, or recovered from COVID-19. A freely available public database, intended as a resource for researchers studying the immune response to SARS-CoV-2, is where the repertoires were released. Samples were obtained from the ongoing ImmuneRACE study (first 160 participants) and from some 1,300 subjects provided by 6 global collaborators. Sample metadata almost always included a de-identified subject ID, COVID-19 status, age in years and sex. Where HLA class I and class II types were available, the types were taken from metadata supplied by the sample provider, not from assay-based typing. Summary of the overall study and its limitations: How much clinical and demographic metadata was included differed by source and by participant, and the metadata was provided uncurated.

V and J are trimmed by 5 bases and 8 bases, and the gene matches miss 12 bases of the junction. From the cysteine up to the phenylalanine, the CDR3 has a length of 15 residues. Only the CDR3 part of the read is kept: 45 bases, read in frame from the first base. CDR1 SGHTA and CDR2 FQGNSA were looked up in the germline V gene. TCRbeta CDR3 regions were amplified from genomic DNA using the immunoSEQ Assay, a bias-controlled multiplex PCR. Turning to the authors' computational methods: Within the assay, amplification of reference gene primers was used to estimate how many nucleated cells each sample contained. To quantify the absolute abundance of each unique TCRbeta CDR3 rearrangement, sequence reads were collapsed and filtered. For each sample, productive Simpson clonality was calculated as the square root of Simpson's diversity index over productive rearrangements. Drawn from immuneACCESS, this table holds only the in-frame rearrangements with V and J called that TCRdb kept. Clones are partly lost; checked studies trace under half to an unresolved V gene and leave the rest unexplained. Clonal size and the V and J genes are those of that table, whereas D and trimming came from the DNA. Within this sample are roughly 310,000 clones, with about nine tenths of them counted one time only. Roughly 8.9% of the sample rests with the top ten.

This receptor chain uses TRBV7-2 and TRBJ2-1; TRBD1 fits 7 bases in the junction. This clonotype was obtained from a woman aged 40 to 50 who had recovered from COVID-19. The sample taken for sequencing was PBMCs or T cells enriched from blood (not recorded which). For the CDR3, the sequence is CASSRDRVQAYEQFF. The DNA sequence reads TGTGCCAGCAGCCGCGACAGGGTGCAAGCGTATGAGCAGTTCTTC.